The 23 T cell receptor beta chains below come from one sample, sequenced in a study of control samples from healthy donors and cancer patients. Libraries were prepared by immunoSEQ multiplex PCR; TCRdb keeps only in-frame clonotypes and omits some of them. The repertoire consists of 70,000 or so clones, with about 80% occurring once and the leading ten covering around 30%. What was sequenced was blood. These receptors were taken from a man aged 50 to 59 in good health.

This chain connects TRBV28 to TRBJ1-2; D possibly corresponds to TRBD1 (5 bases). Per germline, CDR1 MDHEN and CDR2 SYDVKM. CDR3 length: 15 residues. Trimming cost V 2 bases and J 3 bases, with 13 bases left between them. The CDR3 nucleotides are TGTGCCAGCAGTTTAGTTAATGGGGGGGACTATGGCTACACCTTC. It translates to CASSLVNGGDYGYTF.

The CDR3 nucleotides read TGTGCCAGCAGCAAACTAGCGGGGGGTACCGGGGAGCTGTTTTTT. It is translated as CASSKLAGGTGELFF. The rearrangement uses TRBV3-1 (or the pseudogene TRBV3-2) and TRBJ2-2; the match to TRBD2 covers 12 bases. The CDR3 length is 15 residues. The germline V gene encodes CDR1 LGHDT and CDR2 YNNKEL (reference sequence). After removal of 5 bases from V and 5 bases from J, the junction contained 3 bases not matched to a gene.

About this clone: Its ends do not fully match the called genes, so a read error is possible. The rearrangement uses TRBV4-2 and TRBJ1-6; no definite D call. This CDR3 region has 11 residues. The germline V gene encodes CDR1 LGHNA and CDR2 YNFKEQ. The CDR3 DNA sequence: TGTGCCAGCAGCAGACGGGTTAATTACAACTTT. Translation gives CASSRRVNYNF.

This chain uses TRBV10-2 with TRBJ2-3; D ambiguous. This CDR3 is built from 12 residues. Germline assignment: CDR1 WSHSY and CDR2 SAAADI. Trimming shortened V by 5 bases and J by 6 bases, and 9 bases separated the two germline ends. The CDR3 coding sequence is TGCGCCAGCAGTCAAAATGCTGATACGCAGTATTTT. Protein sequence: CASSQNADTQYF.

The sample holds one count of this clone. The chain has TRBV9 and TRBJ2-1; the match to TRBD2 covers 10 bases. The CDR3 length is 15 residues. CDR1 and CDR2 from the germline V gene are SGDLS and YYNGEE. V lost 2 bases to trimming and J lost 7 bases; unmatched junction nucleotides: 6. This CDR3 reads CASSVTGLAFNEQFF. CDR3 DNA sequence: TGTGCCAGCAGCGTTACGGGACTAGCGTTTAATGAGCAGTTCTTC.

The rearrangement joins TRBV4-1 to TRBJ1-2, with 9 positions matching TRBD1. The CDR3 loop spans 15 amino acids. V gave up 3 bases and J gave up 10 bases; unmatched junction bases: 12. Germline loops: CDR1 MGHRA, CDR2 YSYEKL. The DNA of the CDR3 is TGCGCCAGCAGCCAGGGGACAGGGCCGAGGGGAGCCTACACCTTC. Its protein is CASSQGTGPRGAYTF.

V is TRBV7-2 and J is TRBJ1-4; D might be TRBD1 (6 bases). The CDR3 is made up of 15 amino acids. CDR1 SGHTA and CDR2 FQGNSA come from the germline V gene. Trimming pared 1 base from V and 7 bases from J, leaving 13 bases between. The CDR3 sequence: CASSLDTGQFEKLFF. The DNA of the CDR3 is TGTGCCAGCAGCTTAGATACCGGACAGTTTGAAAAACTGTTTTTT. The whole variable domain, filled in from reference TRBV7-2 and TRBJ1-4, reads GAGVSQSPSNKVTEKGKDVELRCDPISGHTALYWYRQSLGQGLEFLIYFQGNSAPDKSGLPSDRFSAERTGGSVSTLTIQRTQQEDSAVYLCASSLDTGQFEKLFFGSGTQLSVL.

The rearrangement links TRBV11-2 to TRBJ2-1; TRBD2 aligns across 8 bases. This CDR3 is 16 amino acids long. The V and J ends lost 1 base and 2 bases, in that order; junction bases with no gene match: 4. Germline V gene data show CDR1 as SGHAT and CDR2 as FQNNGV. As DNA, the CDR3 is TGTGCCAGCAGCTTAGGCCGCGGGAGGACCTACAATGAGCAGTTCTTC. It encodes CASSLGRGRTYNEQFF.

This clone was recorded once. The chain employs TRBV10-1 and TRBJ2-3; no firm D call. V was cut by 4 bases and J by 4 bases, with 6 bases left in between. Germline CDR1 and CDR2: WNHNN and SYGVQD (reference sequence). There are 12 residues in the CDR3. This CDR3 is CASSVAADTQYF. CDR3 in DNA: TGCGCCAGCAGTGTGGCCGCAGATACGCAGTATTTT.

The chain has TRBV13 and TRBJ2-7; 13 bases fit TRBD2. Germline values: CDR1 PRHDT, CDR2 FYEKMQ (reference sequence). CDR3 length: 20 residues. J lost 0 bases, V lost 5 bases, and 16 bases had no gene match. The CDR3 region is CASSPPVGLAGEGVSYEQYF. The DNA for the CDR3 is TGTGCCAGCAGCCCCCCAGTAGGACTAGCGGGAGAAGGGGTCTCCTACGAGCAGTACTTC.

The chain employs TRBV11-3 and TRBJ2-1; D unclear. Deletions cut 6 bases from V and 8 bases from J, with 14 bases between. The germline gives CDR1 SGHNT, CDR2 YENEEA. The CDR3 loop spans 13 amino acids. This CDR3 reads CASRQPSLDEQFF. CDR3 bases: TGTGCCAGCAGGCAGCCATCCTTGGATGAGCAGTTCTTC.

The V call is TRBV12-5, the J call TRBJ2-1; D not resolved. Looked up from germline, CDR1 is LGHNT and CDR2 is FRNRAP. V lost 2 bases and J lost 6, with 8 bases in between. The CDR3 is 13 amino acids. CDR3: CASGLTTINEQFF. CDR3 in DNA: TGTGCTAGTGGTTTGACCACTATCAATGAGCAGTTCTTC.

The chain has TRBV6-5 and TRBJ2-7; the D call may be TRBD1 or TRBD2 (5 bases each). The CDR3 loop spans 13 amino acids. The V gene lost 6 bases and the J gene lost 3 bases, with 12 bases spanning the gap. CDR1 and CDR2 from the germline V gene are MNHEY and SVGAGI. CDR3 protein: CASSRDRNYEQYF. CDR3 nucleotides: TGTGCCAGCAGCAGGGACCGGAACTACGAGCAGTACTTC.

The chain carries TRBV27 and TRBJ2-5; 7 nucleotides agree with TRBD1. With 6 bases clipped from V and 4 bases from J, the junction kept 5 bases outside the gene matches. The CDR3 has 13 amino acids. Per the germline V gene, CDR1 is MNHEY and CDR2 is SMNVEV (reference sequence). CDR3 in DNA: TGTGCCAGCAGATCACAGGGGACAGAGACCCAGTACTTC. It codes for CASRSQGTETQYF.

This sequence joins TRBV7-2 and TRBJ1-6; a possible D gene is TRBD1 (6 bases). CDR1 and CDR2 (germline): SGHTA, FQGNSA. V dropped 5 bases and J dropped 9 bases, with 20 bases sitting between them. This CDR3 comprises 16 residues. The CDR3 nucleotides are TGTGCCAGCAGCATCTCGACAGGACGTTTTCCTTCACCCCTCCACTTT. This translates into CASSISTGRFPSPLHF.

Concerning this clone: The sample carries other DNA sequences with the same CDR3. The chain uses TRBV9 and TRBJ2-2; D is unresolved. Per the germline V gene, CDR1 is SGDLS and CDR2 is YYNGEE. There are 13 residues in the CDR3. Trimming took off 0 bases at V and 6 bases at J, with 6 bases between the two ends. The DNA for the CDR3 is TGTGCCAGCAGCGTAGCTGTATCCGGGGAGCTGTTTTTT. This encodes CASSVAVSGELFF.

This clone was found once. The chain joins TRBV2 to TRBJ1-5; no reliable D call. In germline, CDR1 is SNHLY, CDR2 FYNNEI. The CDR3 spans 13 residues. The V gene lost 4 bases and the J gene lost 7 bases, with 11 bases spanning the gap. The CDR3 region has the DNA TGTGCCAGCAGTGTAGGTGGGTGGCAGCCCCAGCATTTT. As protein: CASSVGGWQPQHF.

The genes are TRBV6-4 and TRBJ2-1; TRBD2 matches at 9 bases. Germline values: CDR1 MRHNA, CDR2 SNTAGT. The CDR3 has 17 amino acids. V shed 2 bases, J shed 1 base, and the junction held 6 bases outside the gene matches. CDR3 DNA sequence: TGTGCCAGCAGTGACACGGCGCTAGCGGGATCCTACAATGAGCAGTTCTTC. The encoded protein is CASSDTALAGSYNEQFF.

This clone was picked up a small number of times. The V and J genes are TRBV11-2 and TRBJ2-1; 12 bases map to TRBD2. The length of the CDR3 is 18 residues. Germline loops: CDR1 SGHAT, CDR2 FQNNGV. Germline trimming cut 5 bases from V and 4 bases from J; bases unmatched to any gene: 12. Here the CDR3 DNA reads TGTGCCAGCAGCCGTCGACTAGCGGGAGCCCTAGGGTACAATGAGCAGTTCTTC. As protein: CASSRRLAGALGYNEQFF.

V usage is TRBV28 and J usage is TRBJ1-2; D gene ambiguous. Germline-derived CDR1 and CDR2 are MDHEN and SYDVKM. The CDR3 is 11 residues long. V shed 10 bases and J shed 3 bases, with 9 bases lying between them. In DNA form, the CDR3 reads TGTGCCACCAGAAAGGACTATGGCTACACCTTC. Translating it yields CATRKDYGYTF.

This clone was seen just once. The chain combines TRBV30 with TRBJ1-5; D perhaps matches TRBD1 (6 bases). V dropped 4 bases and J dropped 4 bases, with 17 bases sitting between them. The CDR3 has 15 residues. CDR1 is GTSNPN and CDR2 is SVGIG in the germline V gene (reference sequence). CDR3 coding DNA: TGTGCCTGGACCCCGACAGGTTTGGTGAATCAGCCCCAGCATTTT. This sequence encodes CAWTPTGLVNQPQHF.

The chain combines TRBV6-2 or TRBV6-3 with TRBJ2-7; 7 nucleotides match TRBD2. After removal of 4 bases from V and 3 bases from J, the junction contained 18 bases not matched to a gene. CDR1 is MNHEY and CDR2 is SVGEGT in the germline V gene. CDR3 length equals 18 residues. CDR3 bases: TGTGCCAGCAGTTCGCGCGGGAGTACCGGAGGGCTAATCTACGAGCAGTACTTC. It is translated as CASSSRGSTGGLIYEQYF.

This rearrangement joins TRBV28 to TRBJ1-2, with no clear D. The CDR3 spans 13 residues. Germline lookup yields CDR1 MDHEN and CDR2 SYDVKM. Trimming removed 5 bases at V and 1 base at J, with 8 bases between. In DNA, the CDR3 is TGTGCCAGCAGTCTTAAGGGTAACTATGGCTACACCTTC. Protein sequence: CASSLKGNYGYTF.